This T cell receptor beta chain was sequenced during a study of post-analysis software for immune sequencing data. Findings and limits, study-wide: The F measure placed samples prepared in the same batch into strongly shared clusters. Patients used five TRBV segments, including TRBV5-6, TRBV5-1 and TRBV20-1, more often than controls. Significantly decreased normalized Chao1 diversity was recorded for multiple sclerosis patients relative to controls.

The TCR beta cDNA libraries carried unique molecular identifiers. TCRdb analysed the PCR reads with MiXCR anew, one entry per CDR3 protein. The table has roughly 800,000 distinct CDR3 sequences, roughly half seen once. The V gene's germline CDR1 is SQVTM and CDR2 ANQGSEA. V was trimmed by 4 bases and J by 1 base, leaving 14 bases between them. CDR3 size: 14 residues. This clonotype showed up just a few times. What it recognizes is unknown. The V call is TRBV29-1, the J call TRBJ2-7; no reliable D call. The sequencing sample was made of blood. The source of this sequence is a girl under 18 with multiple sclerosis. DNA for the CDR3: TGCAGCGTTGGATCCAGTCATCTTTCCTACGAGCAGTACTTC. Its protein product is CSVGSSHLSYEQYF.